The rows below give T cell receptor beta chains drawn from one sample of a study of blood T cell repertoires in COVID-19. Here immunoSEQ multiplex PCR was the method, and the copy in TCRdb shows in-frame clones only, minus some. Here the sample spans 130,000 to 150,000 clones, about 79% being singletons. The source material was peripheral blood. These receptors were collected from a woman aged 45 to 65 in a cohort sampled during active or convalescent COVID-19. Both conserved end residues are part of each CDR3. D genes are given only for firm matches. Some rows have no size entry. The others give once, few or many, or a class for an expanded clone.

j_call: TRBJ2-5; clone_size: NA; v_call: TRBV5-1; d_call: TRBD1; cdr3_aa: CASSFFAPGQMKETQYF; cdr3_nt: TGCGCCAGCAGCTTTTTCGCGCCGGGACAGATGAAAGAGACCCAGTACTTC
j_call: TRBJ2-7; clone_size: NA; v_call: TRBV7-3; d_call: TRBD1; cdr3_aa: CASSSGQPSYEQYF; cdr3_nt: TGTGCCAGCAGCTCGGGACAGCCGTCCTACGAGCAGTACTTC
j_call: TRBJ2-1; clone_size: NA; v_call: TRBV6-2/TRBV6-3; d_call: TRBD2; cdr3_aa: CASSTRTSGGNEQFF; cdr3_nt: TGTGCCAGCAGCACCAGGACTAGCGGGGGCAATGAGCAGTTCTTC
j_call: TRBJ2-2; clone_size: NA; v_call: TRBV6-5; d_call: NA; cdr3_aa: CASSYISDTGELFF; cdr3_nt: TGTGCCAGCAGTTACATTAGCGACACCGGGGAGCTGTTTTTT
j_call: TRBJ1-1; clone_size: NA; v_call: TRBV6-6; d_call: TRBD1; cdr3_aa: CASSQSGGAGQNGAFF; cdr3_nt: TGTGCCAGCAGTCAATCAGGGGGCGCTGGGCAAAATGGGGCTTTCTTT
j_call: TRBJ2-1; clone_size: NA; v_call: TRBV19; d_call: TRBD1; cdr3_aa: CASRGTGVNEQFF; cdr3_nt: TGTGCCAGTAGGGGGACAGGGGTTAATGAGCAGTTCTTC
j_call: TRBJ1-2; clone_size: once; v_call: TRBV9; d_call: TRBD1; cdr3_aa: CASSPNDRGGYTF; cdr3_nt: TGTGCCAGCAGCCCAAACGACAGGGGTGGCTACACCTTC
j_call: TRBJ2-1; clone_size: NA; v_call: TRBV7-7; d_call: NA; cdr3_aa: CASSLGGGGPPSYNEQFF; cdr3_nt: TGTGCTAGCAGCTTAGGGGGCGGGGGGCCCCCCTCCTACAATGAGCAGTTCTTC
j_call: TRBJ2-7; clone_size: NA; v_call: TRBV6-5; d_call: TRBD1; cdr3_aa: CASSFLRTGPYEQYF; cdr3_nt: TGTGCCAGCAGTTTTCTCAGGACAGGTCCCTACGAGCAGTACTTC
j_call: TRBJ1-5; clone_size: NA; v_call: TRBV12-3/TRBV12-4; d_call: NA; cdr3_aa: CASSLEGDQPQHF; cdr3_nt: TGTGCCAGCAGTTTAGAAGGGGATCAGCCCCAGCATTTT
j_call: TRBJ1-5; clone_size: NA; v_call: TRBV10-1; d_call: NA; cdr3_aa: CARIGQRPNQPQHF; cdr3_nt: TGCGCCAGGATTGGACAGAGACCCAATCAGCCCCAGCATTTT
j_call: TRBJ1-2; clone_size: NA; v_call: TRBV18; d_call: TRBD1; cdr3_aa: CASSPGTGGGERGYTF; cdr3_nt: TGTGCCAGCTCACCAGGGACAGGGGGCGGCGAGAGGGGCTACACCTTC
j_call: TRBJ2-7; clone_size: NA; v_call: TRBV4-3; d_call: TRBD1; cdr3_aa: CASSRGQGRYYEQYF; cdr3_nt: TGCGCCAGCAGCCGAGGACAGGGGAGGTACTACGAGCAGTACTTC
j_call: TRBJ2-3; clone_size: few; v_call: TRBV5-8; d_call: TRBD1; cdr3_aa: CASSPKGALLWDTQYF; cdr3_nt: TGTGCCAGCAGCCCTAAGGGGGCGCTTCTTTGGGATACGCAGTATTTT
j_call: TRBJ2-1; clone_size: once; v_call: TRBV7-8; d_call: TRBD1; cdr3_aa: CASSLVPGTGGNEQFF; cdr3_nt: TGTGCCAGCAGCTTAGTACCCGGGACAGGGGGCAATGAGCAGTTCTTC
j_call: TRBJ1-4; clone_size: NA; v_call: TRBV29-1; d_call: TRBD1; cdr3_aa: CSVGGQGGEKLFF; cdr3_nt: TGCAGCGTTGGGGGACAGGGCGGTGAAAAACTGTTTTTT
j_call: TRBJ2-5; clone_size: NA; v_call: TRBV11-1; d_call: NA; cdr3_aa: CASSLGYQETQYF; cdr3_nt: TGTGCCAGCAGCTTGGGCTATCAAGAGACCCAGTACTTC
j_call: TRBJ1-1; clone_size: NA; v_call: TRBV10-3; d_call: TRBD1; cdr3_aa: CAISDPDRVLNTEAFF; cdr3_nt: TGTGCCATCAGTGACCCCGACAGGGTCCTGAACACTGAAGCTTTCTTT
j_call: TRBJ1-1; clone_size: NA; v_call: TRBV6-1; d_call: NA; cdr3_aa: CASSEFAETGNTEAFF; cdr3_nt: TGTGCCAGCAGTGAATTCGCCGAGACAGGGAACACTGAAGCTTTCTTT
j_call: TRBJ2-1; clone_size: NA; v_call: TRBV29-1; d_call: TRBD2; cdr3_aa: CSVNPGGAGLNEQFF; cdr3_nt: TGCAGCGTTAACCCGGGGGGGGCCGGGCTCAATGAGCAGTTCTTC
j_call: TRBJ1-2; clone_size: NA; v_call: TRBV19; d_call: TRBD1; cdr3_aa: CASSIEDRVGYTF; cdr3_nt: TGTGCCAGTAGTATAGAAGACAGGGTAGGCTACACCTTC
j_call: TRBJ2-7; clone_size: NA; v_call: TRBV7-9; d_call: NA; cdr3_aa: CASSLGAGYEQYF; cdr3_nt: TGTGCCAGCAGCTTAGGGGCGGGCTACGAGCAGTACTTC
j_call: TRBJ2-3; clone_size: NA; v_call: TRBV4-3; d_call: TRBD2; cdr3_aa: CASSQVGGGLDTQYF; cdr3_nt: TGCGCCAGCAGCCAAGTTGGCGGGGGGTTAGATACGCAGTATTTT
j_call: TRBJ2-1; clone_size: NA; v_call: TRBV2; d_call: TRBD2; cdr3_aa: CASARYSGGSGEQFF; cdr3_nt: TGTGCCAGCGCCCGGTATAGCGGGGGTTCTGGTGAGCAGTTCTTC
j_call: TRBJ2-5; clone_size: NA; v_call: TRBV30; d_call: NA; cdr3_aa: CAWGFLRKETQYF; cdr3_nt: TGTGCCTGGGGCTTTCTGCGTAAAGAGACCCAGTACTTC
j_call: TRBJ2-5; clone_size: NA; v_call: TRBV10-3; d_call: NA; cdr3_aa: CAISQEGETQYF; cdr3_nt: TGTGCCATCTCCCAGGAGGGGGAGACCCAGTACTTC
j_call: TRBJ2-5; clone_size: NA; v_call: TRBV20-1; d_call: TRBD2; cdr3_aa: CSASFTSGVRGETQYF; cdr3_nt: TGCAGTGCTAGTTTCACTAGCGGGGTTCGGGGAGAGACCCAGTACTTC
j_call: TRBJ2-3; clone_size: NA; v_call: TRBV3-1/TRBV3-2; d_call: NA; cdr3_aa: CASSQVLEGGPTDTQYF; cdr3_nt: TGTGCCAGCAGCCAAGTTTTGGAGGGGGGGCCCACAGATACGCAGTATTTT
j_call: TRBJ2-6; clone_size: NA; v_call: TRBV4-2; d_call: NA; cdr3_aa: CASSQGVAGANVLTF; cdr3_nt: TGTGCCAGCAGCCAAGGCGTAGCTGGGGCCAACGTCCTGACTTTC
j_call: TRBJ2-5; clone_size: NA; v_call: TRBV24-1; d_call: NA; cdr3_aa: CATSDSGTYETQYF; cdr3_nt: TGTGCCACCAGTGATTCCGGGACATACGAGACCCAGTACTTC
j_call: TRBJ1-5; clone_size: NA; v_call: TRBV6-5; d_call: TRBD1; cdr3_aa: CASSNWDRSPYQPQHF; cdr3_nt: TGTGCCAGCAGTAACTGGGACAGATCCCCCTATCAGCCCCAGCATTTT
j_call: TRBJ2-2; clone_size: NA; v_call: TRBV9; d_call: TRBD1; cdr3_aa: CASSATGTANTGELFF; cdr3_nt: TGTGCCAGCAGCGCCACCGGGACAGCGAACACCGGGGAGCTGTTTTTT
j_call: TRBJ2-1; clone_size: few; v_call: TRBV5-6; d_call: NA; cdr3_aa: CASSLSGTYNEQFF; cdr3_nt: TGTGCCAGCAGCTTGTCGGGGACCTACAATGAGCAGTTCTTC
j_call: TRBJ1-2; clone_size: NA; v_call: TRBV4-2; d_call: TRBD1; cdr3_aa: CASSQATAGGNYGYTF; cdr3_nt: TGTGCCAGCAGCCAGGCCACAGCAGGGGGAAACTATGGCTACACCTTC
j_call: TRBJ2-1; clone_size: NA; v_call: TRBV6-5; d_call: NA; cdr3_aa: CASSYSGRRGGNEQFF; cdr3_nt: TGTGCCAGCAGTTACTCGGGGCGGCGGGGAGGTAATGAGCAGTTCTTC
j_call: TRBJ2-1; clone_size: NA; v_call: TRBV7-8; d_call: TRBD1; cdr3_aa: CASALQGADEQFF; cdr3_nt: TGTGCCAGCGCATTGCAGGGGGCCGATGAGCAGTTCTTC
j_call: TRBJ1-4; clone_size: few; v_call: TRBV12-3/TRBV12-4; d_call: NA; cdr3_aa: CASSLASNEKLFF; cdr3_nt: TGTGCCAGCAGTTTGGCCTCTAATGAAAAACTGTTTTTT
j_call: TRBJ2-7; clone_size: NA; v_call: TRBV30; d_call: TRBD2; cdr3_aa: CAWTSGDYEQYF; cdr3_nt: TGTGCCTGGACTAGCGGTGACTACGAGCAGTACTTC
j_call: TRBJ1-2; clone_size: NA; v_call: TRBV6-5; d_call: TRBD1; cdr3_aa: CASRAGGANYGYTF; cdr3_nt: TGTGCCAGCAGGGCAGGGGGCGCGAACTATGGCTACACCTTC
j_call: TRBJ1-1; clone_size: NA; v_call: TRBV4-1; d_call: NA; cdr3_aa: CASSQEGGRGLNTEAFF; cdr3_nt: TGCGCCAGCAGCCAAGAGGGGGGGCGGGGGCTAAACACTGAAGCTTTCTTT
j_call: TRBJ1-1; clone_size: NA; v_call: TRBV2; d_call: NA; cdr3_aa: CASSEWNRITSEAFF; cdr3_nt: TGTGCCAGCAGTGAATGGAACAGGATAACAAGTGAAGCTTTCTTT
j_call: TRBJ1-1; clone_size: NA; v_call: TRBV18; d_call: NA; cdr3_aa: CASSPGRNTEAFF; cdr3_nt: TGTGCCAGCTCACCAGGGAGGAACACTGAAGCTTTCTTT
j_call: TRBJ2-2; clone_size: NA; v_call: TRBV24-1; d_call: NA; cdr3_aa: CATSRGKLFF; cdr3_nt: TGTGCCACCAGTAGAGGGAAGCTGTTTTTT
j_call: TRBJ2-5; clone_size: NA; v_call: TRBV3-1/TRBV3-2; d_call: NA; cdr3_aa: CASSQVSMEYF; cdr3_nt: TGTGCCAGCAGCCAAGTCAGTATGGAGTACTTC
j_call: TRBJ2-7; clone_size: NA; v_call: TRBV21-1; d_call: NA; cdr3_aa: CASSSGNYYEQYF; cdr3_nt: TGTGCCAGCAGCTCCGGGAATTACTACGAGCAGTACTTC
j_call: TRBJ1-1; clone_size: few; v_call: TRBV6-2/TRBV6-3; d_call: NA; cdr3_aa: CASSPMGQQVLEAFF; cdr3_nt: TGTGCCAGCAGCCCTATGGGGCAACAGGTGCTTGAAGCTTTCTTT
j_call: TRBJ1-6; clone_size: NA; v_call: TRBV6-5; d_call: NA; cdr3_aa: CASRDQLGPPLHF; cdr3_nt: TGTGCCAGCAGAGATCAACTGGGGCCACCCCTCCACTTT
j_call: TRBJ2-3; clone_size: NA; v_call: TRBV7-9; d_call: TRBD2; cdr3_aa: CASSSPKSGGTASTDTQYF; cdr3_nt: TGTGCCAGCAGCTCACCCAAAAGCGGGGGGACCGCTAGCACAGATACGCAGTATTTT
j_call: TRBJ2-5; clone_size: NA; v_call: TRBV4-1; d_call: TRBD2; cdr3_aa: CASSQERRGALETQYF; cdr3_nt: TGCGCCAGCAGCCAAGAACGGCGGGGGGCTTTAGAGACCCAGTACTTC
j_call: TRBJ1-6; clone_size: NA; v_call: TRBV11-1; d_call: NA; cdr3_aa: CASSLGQNSPLHF; cdr3_nt: TGTGCCAGCAGCTTAGGACAGAATTCACCCCTCCACTTT
j_call: TRBJ1-2; clone_size: NA; v_call: TRBV19; d_call: TRBD1; cdr3_aa: CASSIPLTQGFYGYTF; cdr3_nt: TGTGCCAGTAGTATCCCCCTCACACAGGGGTTTTATGGCTACACCTTC
j_call: TRBJ2-7; clone_size: once; v_call: TRBV28; d_call: TRBD1; cdr3_aa: CASSSQGQGSGF; cdr3_nt: TGTGCCAGCAGTTCCCAAGGACAGGGTTCGGGCTTC
j_call: TRBJ2-3; clone_size: NA; v_call: TRBV7-7; d_call: NA; cdr3_aa: CASSPQGLGTDTQYF; cdr3_nt: TGTGCCAGCAGCCCACAGGGTCTCGGCACAGATACGCAGTATTTT
j_call: TRBJ1-3; clone_size: NA; v_call: TRBV19; d_call: TRBD1; cdr3_aa: CASRGQGFSGNTIYF; cdr3_nt: TGTGCCAGCCGGGGACAGGGGTTCTCTGGAAACACCATATATTTT
j_call: TRBJ1-6; clone_size: NA; v_call: TRBV3-1/TRBV3-2; d_call: NA; cdr3_aa: CASSAGTLHNSPLHF; cdr3_nt: TGTGCCAGCAGCGCCGGGACACTCCATAATTCACCCCTCCACTTT
j_call: TRBJ2-1; clone_size: NA; v_call: TRBV7-6; d_call: TRBD1; cdr3_aa: CASSHSGRGRVNEQFF; cdr3_nt: TGTGCCAGCAGTCATAGTGGCAGGGGGCGGGTGAATGAGCAGTTCTTC
j_call: TRBJ1-1; clone_size: NA; v_call: TRBV2; d_call: TRBD1; cdr3_aa: CASSALGQGTTEAFF; cdr3_nt: TGTGCCAGCAGTGCCCTCGGACAGGGCACCACTGAAGCTTTCTTT
j_call: TRBJ2-7; clone_size: NA; v_call: TRBV2; d_call: NA; cdr3_aa: CASRLQGYEQYF; cdr3_nt: TGTGCCAGCAGACTACAGGGCTACGAGCAGTACTTC
j_call: TRBJ2-7; clone_size: NA; v_call: TRBV7-9; d_call: NA; cdr3_aa: CASRMTVSYEQYF; cdr3_nt: TGTGCCAGCAGGATGACAGTTTCCTACGAGCAGTACTTC
j_call: TRBJ1-1; clone_size: NA; v_call: TRBV7-3; d_call: NA; cdr3_aa: CASSPQGASEAFF; cdr3_nt: TGTGCCAGCAGCCCACAAGGGGCTTCTGAAGCTTTCTTT